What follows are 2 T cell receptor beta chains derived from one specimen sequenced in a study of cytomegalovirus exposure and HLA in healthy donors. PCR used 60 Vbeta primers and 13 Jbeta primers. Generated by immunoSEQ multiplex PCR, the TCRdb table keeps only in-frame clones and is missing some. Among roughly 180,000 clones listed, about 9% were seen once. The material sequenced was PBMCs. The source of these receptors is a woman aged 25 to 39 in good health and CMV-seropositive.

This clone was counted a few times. The CDR3 sequence: CAISPPSGEQYF. In DNA form, the CDR3 reads TGTGCCATCAGTCCGCCCAGCGGCGAGCAGTACTTC. The J gene is TRBJ2-7, the V gene TRBV10-3; weak D call: TRBD2 (5 bases). This CDR3 spans 12 amino acids. V lost 5 bases, J lost 6 bases, and 11 bases lay in between. CDR1 and CDR2 (germline): ENHRY, SYGVKD.

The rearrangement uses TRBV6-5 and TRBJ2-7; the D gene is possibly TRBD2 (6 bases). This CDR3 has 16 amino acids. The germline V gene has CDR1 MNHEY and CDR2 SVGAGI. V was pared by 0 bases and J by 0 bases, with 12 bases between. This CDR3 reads CASSYSPGLHSYEQYF. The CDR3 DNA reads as TGTGCCAGCAGTTACTCGCCGGGACTCCACTCCTACGAGCAGTACTTC.